This section outlines one T cell receptor beta chain sequence together with its context. These data come from a study of blood T cell repertoires in COVID-19. Study details: Samples representing acute and convalescent COVID-19 were sourced from the United States, Italy and Spain. T cells, B-cell-depleted T cells, or PBMCs supplied cDNA or gDNA.

With V trimmed by 2 bases and J by 7 bases, 5 bases remained unmatched. The CDR3 is made up of 14 amino acids. CDR1 is SGHRS, CDR2 YFSETQ, per germline. In the original analysis: Nucleated cell counts were estimated from reference gene primer amplification. Produced via immunoSEQ multiplex PCR; TCRdb's table is partial and in-frame only. V and J calls and clone size are given by that table; D and trimming were obtained from the DNA. The table includes about 46,000 clones, more than 70% detected once. The sequencing input was peripheral blood. This chain links TRBV5-1 with TRBJ1-4; 7 nucleotides match TRBD1. This clonotype originated in a woman older than 75 with acute or convalescent COVID-19. The CDR3 spells CASSFRDRSEKLFF. The CDR3 DNA reads as TGCGCCAGCAGCTTCAGGGACAGAAGTGAAAAACTGTTTTTT.